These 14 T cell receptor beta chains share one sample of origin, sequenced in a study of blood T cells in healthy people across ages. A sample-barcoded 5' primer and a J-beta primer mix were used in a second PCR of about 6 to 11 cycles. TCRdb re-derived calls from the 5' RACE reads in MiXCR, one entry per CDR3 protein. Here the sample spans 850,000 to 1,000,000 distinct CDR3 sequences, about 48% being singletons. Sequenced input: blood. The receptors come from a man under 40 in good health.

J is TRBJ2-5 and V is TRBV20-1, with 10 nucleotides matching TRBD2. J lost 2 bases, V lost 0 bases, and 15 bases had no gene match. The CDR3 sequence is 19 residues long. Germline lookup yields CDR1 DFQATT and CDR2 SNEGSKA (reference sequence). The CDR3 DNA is TGCAGTGCTAGAGATAAGAAAGAAGGGATACTAGCGGGGCAAGAGACCCAGTACTTC. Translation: CSARDKKEGILAGQETQYF.

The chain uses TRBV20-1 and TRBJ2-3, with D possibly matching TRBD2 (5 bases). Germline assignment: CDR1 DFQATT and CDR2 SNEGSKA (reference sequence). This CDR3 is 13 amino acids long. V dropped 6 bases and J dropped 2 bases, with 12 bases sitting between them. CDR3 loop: CSAEGRVTDTQYF. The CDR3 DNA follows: TGCAGTGCAGAGGGCAGAGTCACAGATACGCAGTATTTT.

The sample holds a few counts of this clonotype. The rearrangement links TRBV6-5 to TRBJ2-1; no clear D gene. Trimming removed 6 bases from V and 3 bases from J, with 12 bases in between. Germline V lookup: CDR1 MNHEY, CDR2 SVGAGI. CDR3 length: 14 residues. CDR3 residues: CASRDIRVYNEQFF. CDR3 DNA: TGTGCCAGCAGAGATATTAGAGTCTACAATGAGCAGTTCTTC.

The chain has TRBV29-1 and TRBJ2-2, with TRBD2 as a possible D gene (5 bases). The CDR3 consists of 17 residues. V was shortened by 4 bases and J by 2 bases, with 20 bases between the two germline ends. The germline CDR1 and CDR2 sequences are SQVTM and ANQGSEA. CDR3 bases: TGCAGCGTTGGAGAACCTAGCTCGGGCTTAAACACCGGGGAGCTGTTTTTT. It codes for CSVGEPSSGLNTGELFF.

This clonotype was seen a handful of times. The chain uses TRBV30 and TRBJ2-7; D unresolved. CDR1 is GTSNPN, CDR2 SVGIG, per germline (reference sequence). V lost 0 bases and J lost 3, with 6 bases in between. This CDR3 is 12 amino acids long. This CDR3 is CAWSVLGYEQYF. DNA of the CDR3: TGTGCCTGGAGTGTCCTTGGCTACGAGCAGTACTTC.

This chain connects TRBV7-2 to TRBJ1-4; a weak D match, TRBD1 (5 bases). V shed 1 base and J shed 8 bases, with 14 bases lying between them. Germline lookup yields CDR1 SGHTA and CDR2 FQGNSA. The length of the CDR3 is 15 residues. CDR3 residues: CASSLGYGEGEKLFF. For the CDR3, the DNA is TGTGCCAGCAGCTTAGGGTACGGAGAGGGGGAAAAACTGTTTTTT.

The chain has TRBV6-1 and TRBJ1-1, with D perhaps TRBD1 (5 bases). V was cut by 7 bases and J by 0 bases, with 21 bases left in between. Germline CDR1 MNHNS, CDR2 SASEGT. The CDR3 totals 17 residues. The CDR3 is CASTPSGQPLMNTEAFF. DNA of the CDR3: TGTGCCAGCACCCCTTCAGGGCAGCCACTAATGAACACTGAAGCTTTCTTT.

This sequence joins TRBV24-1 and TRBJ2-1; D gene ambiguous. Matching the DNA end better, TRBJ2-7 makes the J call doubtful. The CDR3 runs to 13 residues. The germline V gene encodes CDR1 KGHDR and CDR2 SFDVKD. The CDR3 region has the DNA TGTGCCACCAGTAGGGCAGGATACAATGAGCAGTACTTC. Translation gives CATSRAGYNEQYF.

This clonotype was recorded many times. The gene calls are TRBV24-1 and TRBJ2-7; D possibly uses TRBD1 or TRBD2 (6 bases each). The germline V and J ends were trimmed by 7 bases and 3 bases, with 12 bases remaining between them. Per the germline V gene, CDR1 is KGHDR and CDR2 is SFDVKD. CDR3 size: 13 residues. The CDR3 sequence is CATSLGGHYEQYF. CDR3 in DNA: TGTGCCACCAGCCTGGGGGGACACTACGAGCAGTACTTC.

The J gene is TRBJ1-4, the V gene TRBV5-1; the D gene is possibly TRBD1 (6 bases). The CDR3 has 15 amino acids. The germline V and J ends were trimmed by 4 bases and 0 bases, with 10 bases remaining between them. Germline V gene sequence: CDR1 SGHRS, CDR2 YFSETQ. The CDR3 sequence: CASSGGTPTNEKLFF. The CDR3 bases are TGCGCCAGCAGCGGCGGGACACCAACTAATGAAAAACTGTTTTTT.

As DNA, the CDR3 is TGTGCCATCAGTGCGGCAGGTGGAGGTCCCACTGAAGCTTTCTTT. This sequence encodes CAISAAGGGPTEAFF. The chain is built from TRBV10-3 and TRBJ1-1; D remains ambiguous. Germline V gives CDR1 ENHRY, CDR2 SYGVKD. This CDR3 comprises 15 residues. V was shortened by 4 bases and J by 4 bases, with 16 bases between the two germline ends.

DNA for the CDR3: TGTGCCAGCACCGGACAGGGGGCGATCACTGAAGCTTTCTTT. It specifies CASTGQGAITEAFF. The V call is TRBV6-5, the J call TRBJ1-1; 11 bases align to TRBD1. The V segment lost 7 bases and the J segment 4 bases; nucleotides outside the gene matches: 5. CDR1 is MNHEY, CDR2 SVGAGI, per germline. The CDR3 covers 14 residues.

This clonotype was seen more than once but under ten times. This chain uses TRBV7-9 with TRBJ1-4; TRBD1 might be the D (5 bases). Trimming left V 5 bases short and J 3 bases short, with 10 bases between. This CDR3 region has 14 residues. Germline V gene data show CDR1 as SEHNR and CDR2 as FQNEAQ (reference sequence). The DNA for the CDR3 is TGTGCCAGCAGCCCGACAGCTGCTAATGAAAAACTGTTTTTT. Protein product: CASSPTAANEKLFF.

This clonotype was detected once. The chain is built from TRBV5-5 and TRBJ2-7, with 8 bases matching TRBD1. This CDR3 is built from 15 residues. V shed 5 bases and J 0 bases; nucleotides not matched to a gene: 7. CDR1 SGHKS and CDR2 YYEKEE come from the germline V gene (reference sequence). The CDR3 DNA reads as TGTGCCAGCAGTACCACAGGGGGGAACTCCTACGAGCAGTACTTC. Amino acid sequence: CASSTTGGNSYEQYF. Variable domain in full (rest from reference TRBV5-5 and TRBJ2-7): DAGVTQSPTHLIKTRGQQVTLRCSPISGHKSVSWYQQVLGQGPQFIFQYYEKEERGRGNFPDRFSARQFPNYSSELNVNALLLGDSALYLCASSTTGGNSYEQYFGPGTRLTVT.